The 22 T cell receptor beta chains given below trace back to one sample, sequenced in a study of shared clonotypes between healthy human individuals. The method was immunoSEQ multiplex PCR; TCRdb's version includes in-frame clones alone and lacks a portion of them. The sample carries around 990,000 clones, roughly 77% recorded once. Sequencing was performed on memory CD4+ T cells from PBMCs. The subset: CD45RA-negative fraction. The receptors come from a man younger than 35 in good health. Some clones in this sample may be carry-over from other donors' samples.

The rearrangement joins TRBV6-5 to TRBJ1-2; D gene uncertain. There are 11 residues in the CDR3. Trimming removed 5 bases at V and 4 bases at J, with 5 bases between. CDR1 is MNHEY, CDR2 SVGAGI, per germline. The CDR3 is CASSPLYGYTF. CDR3 DNA: TGTGCCAGCAGTCCCCTCTATGGCTACACCTTC.

The chain couples TRBV28 to TRBJ1-1; TRBD1 aligns across 8 bases. Trimming removed 7 bases from V and 4 bases from J; junction bases left unmatched: 11. This CDR3 is 15 amino acids long. CDR1 and CDR2 from the germline V gene are MDHEN and SYDVKM. The CDR3 DNA reads TGTGCCAGCACCCCGAACAGGGGGGACGGCACTGAAGCTTTCTTT. Translated: CASTPNRGDGTEAFF.

The V call is TRBV7-9, the J call TRBJ2-3; the D call may be TRBD1 or TRBD2 (5 bases each). The germline V gene encodes CDR1 SEHNR and CDR2 FQNEAQ (reference sequence). V was pared by 4 bases and J by 2 bases, with 7 bases between. CDR3 size: 13 residues. CDR3 residues: CASSYGATDTQYF. The DNA for the CDR3 is TGTGCCAGCAGCTACGGGGCCACAGATACGCAGTATTTT.

V is TRBV6-5 and J is TRBJ1-1; TRBD1 matches 8 bases. The CDR3 extends over 13 amino acids. In germline, CDR1 is MNHEY, CDR2 SVGAGI. V lost 6 bases to trimming and J lost 6 bases; unmatched junction nucleotides: 6. The CDR3 reads CASSNTGGSEAFF. Here the CDR3 DNA reads TGTGCCAGCAGCAACACAGGGGGTTCTGAAGCTTTCTTT.

As for this clone: Other DNA sequences in this specimen translate into the identical CDR3. The J gene is TRBJ2-1, the V gene TRBV5-4; D is perhaps TRBD2 (5 bases). The CDR3 loop spans 15 amino acids. Trimming pared 0 bases from V and 0 bases from J, leaving 7 bases between. Germline CDR1 SGHNT, CDR2 YYREEE (reference sequence). CDR3 nucleotides: TGTGCCAGCAGCTTGGCTGGGAGCTCCTACAATGAGCAGTTCTTC. The encoded protein is CASSLAGSSYNEQFF.

The chain employs TRBV11-2 and TRBJ2-7, with 7 positions matching TRBD2. This CDR3 has 15 residues. Per the germline V gene, CDR1 is SGHAT and CDR2 is FQNNGV. Trimming removed 2 bases from V and 0 bases from J; junction bases left unmatched: 4. CDR3 in amino acids: CASSLSSSGSYEQYF. Here the CDR3 DNA reads TGTGCCAGCAGCTTATCGTCTAGCGGCTCCTACGAGCAGTACTTC.

This chain uses TRBV27 with TRBJ2-3; the match to TRBD2 covers 11 bases. CDR3 length equals 16 residues. Trimming took 5 bases from V and 6 from J; bases not matched to a gene: 10. Germline V gene data show CDR1 as MNHEY and CDR2 as SMNVEV (reference sequence). CDR3 coding DNA: TGTGCCAGCAGTATCTTAGCGGGAGGGGCGGTGGATACGCAGTATTTT. This gives the protein CASSILAGGAVDTQYF.

The rearrangement links TRBV7-3 to TRBJ1-5, with TRBD1 as a possible D gene (6 bases). Germline assignment: CDR1 SGHTA and CDR2 FQGTGA. V was cut by 6 bases and J by 7 bases, with 25 bases left in between. The CDR3 is 17 amino acids. The CDR3 nucleotides are TGTGCCAGCAGTCCTACATTGGGCACAGGGTCAGGGCAGCCCCAGCATTTT. Its protein is CASSPTLGTGSGQPQHF.

The gene calls are TRBV19 and TRBJ2-2; D unresolved. The V gene's germline CDR1 is LNHDA and CDR2 SQIVND (reference sequence). The CDR3 is made up of 13 amino acids. V lost 5 bases, J lost 2 bases, and 6 bases lay in between. As DNA, the CDR3 is TGTGCCAGTAGTGATCAAAACACCGGGGAGCTGTTTTTT. Its translation is CASSDQNTGELFF.

This clone has just a few counts. V is TRBV6-5 and J is TRBJ1-1; D gene uncertain. This CDR3 has 14 amino acids. Trimming took off 6 bases at V and 5 bases at J, with 16 bases between the two ends. Germline V gives CDR1 MNHEY, CDR2 SVGAGI. The CDR3 sequence: CASSGKLPGTEAFF. The CDR3 DNA is TGTGCCAGCAGCGGAAAACTCCCGGGGACTGAAGCTTTCTTT.

The rearrangement links TRBV7-2 to TRBJ1-2, with D possibly TRBD1 on 6 matching bases. The germline CDR1 and CDR2 sequences are SGHTA and FQGNSA. Trimming took off 3 bases at V and 7 bases at J, with 9 bases between the two ends. This CDR3 has 12 amino acids. This chain's CDR3 is CASSLRGTGYTF. CDR3 nucleotide sequence: TGTGCCAGCAGCTTGAGGGGGACTGGCTACACCTTC.

This clone occurred once. The chain couples TRBV7-6 to TRBJ2-7; 7 nucleotides line up with TRBD1. The CDR3 runs to 15 residues. Germline CDR1 is SGHVS and CDR2 is FNYEAQ. V was pared by 4 bases and J by 0 bases, with 6 bases of the junction left unmatched. The CDR3 reads CASSYRDSSSYEQYF. CDR3 DNA sequence: TGTGCCAGCAGCTACCGGGACAGTAGCTCCTACGAGCAGTACTTC.

This rearrangement joins TRBV9 to TRBJ2-2; 7 bases align to TRBD2. The trim removed 1 base at V and 1 base at J, leaving 7 bases unmatched. The CDR3 covers 17 residues. Germline lookup yields CDR1 SGDLS and CDR2 YYNGEE. The CDR3 reads CASSVSVRTRNTGELFF. The CDR3 DNA reads as TGTGCCAGCAGCGTATCAGTGAGGACTAGGAACACCGGGGAGCTGTTTTTT. The whole variable domain, filled in from reference TRBV9 and TRBJ2-2, reads DSGVTQTPKHLITATGQRVTLRCSPRSGDLSVYWYQQSLDQGLQFLIQYYNGEERAKGNILERFSAQQFPDLHSELNLSSLELGDSALYFCASSVSVRTRNTGELFFGEGSRLTVL.

The rearrangement links TRBV28 to TRBJ1-2; no clear D gene. The germline V gene has CDR1 MDHEN and CDR2 SYDVKM. V lost 5 bases, J lost 4 bases, and 14 bases lay in between. CDR3 length: 14 residues. The CDR3 bases are TGTGCCAGCAGTCCCAAGGGTCGGATCTATGGCTACACCTTC. The encoded protein is CASSPKGRIYGYTF.

V is TRBV5-6 and J is TRBJ2-3; D call uncertain. V was trimmed by 1 base and J by 6 bases, leaving 9 bases between them. The germline V gene encodes CDR1 SGHDT and CDR2 YYEEEE. This CDR3 has 13 amino acids. The CDR3 loop reads CASSLLRADTQYF. CDR3 in DNA: TGTGCCAGCAGCTTGTTAAGAGCCGATACGCAGTATTTT. Complete variable domain (other parts from reference TRBV5-6 and TRBJ2-3): DAGVTQSPTHLIKTRGQQVTLRCSPKSGHDTVSWYQQALGQGPQFIFQYYEEEERQRGNFPDRFSGHQFPNYSSELNVNALLLGDSALYLCASSLLRADTQYFGPGTRLTVL.

The gene calls are TRBV28 and TRBJ1-2; tentatively, D is TRBD1 (5 bases). Germline assignment: CDR1 MDHEN and CDR2 SYDVKM. V lost 3 bases and J 4 bases, leaving 24 bases between the germline ends. The CDR3 totals 18 residues. CDR3 sequence: CASSLGGGAGPIRYGYTF. The DNA of the CDR3 is TGTGCCAGCAGTTTGGGGGGTGGTGCAGGGCCGATCCGCTATGGCTACACCTTC.

This clone was detected once. V usage is TRBV18 and J usage is TRBJ2-5, with 9 bases aligning to TRBD1. The CDR3 is 17 amino acids. Looked up from germline, CDR1 is KGHSH and CDR2 is LQKENI. V trimming: 6 bases; J trimming: 0 bases; junction bases outside the gene matches: 11. The CDR3 DNA sequence: TGTGCCAGCTCGAACGTCCCGGGACAGGGCGACCAAGAGACCCAGTACTTC. This translates into CASSNVPGQGDQETQYF.

This clone was detected only a few times. This chain joins TRBV2 and TRBJ2-3, with 10 bases identical to TRBD1. V was clipped by 4 bases and J by 1 base; unmatched bases: 14. The CDR3 totals 19 residues. CDR1 is SNHLY, CDR2 FYNNEI, per germline. CDR3 sequence: CASSVTGGLITRGTDTQYF. The DNA for the CDR3 is TGTGCCAGCAGTGTGACAGGGGGCTTAATTACTCGGGGCACAGATACGCAGTATTTT.

The sample holds one count of this clone. The chain employs TRBV28 and TRBJ2-5; TRBD2 agrees at 11 bases. This CDR3 spans 14 amino acids. J gave up 6 bases and V 10 bases, and 10 bases lay outside the gene matches. CDR1 and CDR2 from the germline V gene are MDHEN and SYDVKM. DNA for the CDR3: TGTGCCACCCAGCGGCTAGCGGGAGGAAAGACCCAGTACTTC. It specifies CATQRLAGGKTQYF.

CDR3 coding DNA: TGTGCCAGCAGCTTAGTTGGGCGCGTCTCCTACGAGCAGTACTTC. Translated, it gives CASSLVGRVSYEQYF. This chain joins TRBV7-9 and TRBJ2-7, with unresolved D. The CDR3 contains 15 residues. Germline V gives CDR1 SEHNR, CDR2 FQNEAQ (reference sequence). Trimming removed 1 base at V and 0 bases at J, with 10 bases between. The whole variable domain, remainder taken from reference TRBV7-9 and TRBJ2-7, is DTGVSQNPRHKITKRGQNVTFRCDPISEHNRLYWYRQTLGQGPEFLTYFQNEAQLEKSRLLSDRFSAERPKGSFSTLEIQRTEQGDSAMYLCASSLVGRVSYEQYFGPGTRLTVT.

The V gene is TRBV5-1, the J gene TRBJ1-2, with D unresolved. The CDR3 is made up of 16 amino acids. The germline gives CDR1 SGHRS, CDR2 YFSETQ. The V gene lost 4 bases and the J gene lost 2 bases, with 18 bases spanning the gap. The CDR3 bases are TGCGCCAGCAGCCCGTGGGTGGGAGACTCAAACTATGGCTACACCTTC. Translated, it gives CASSPWVGDSNYGYTF.

To note about this clone: The same CDR3 also results from other DNA sequences found in this sample. The J gene is TRBJ2-3, the V gene TRBV5-4; D is tentatively TRBD1 or TRBD2 (5 bases each). The CDR3 has 16 amino acids. The ends were cut back, 3 bases at V and 2 bases at J, with 16 bases in the middle. Germline CDR1 SGHNT, CDR2 YYREEE (reference sequence). In DNA, the CDR3 is TGTGCCAGCAGCTCGCGGAAGCAGGGAGTCACAGATACGCAGTATTTT. This translates into CASSSRKQGVTDTQYF.